The clone carrying this T cell receptor beta chain occurred a few times. This specimen belongs to a study of shared clonotypes between healthy human individuals. At the level of the study: Plates per donor: three CD4 naive, three CD4 memory, two CD8 naive, one CD8 memory.

The method was immunoSEQ multiplex PCR; TCRdb's version includes in-frame clones alone and lacks a portion of them. The table records approximately 740,000 clones, roughly 70% of them present only once. The origin of this receptor is a woman younger than 45 in good health. Sequencing was performed on memory CD4+ T cells sorted from blood. The subset here: CD45RA-negative fraction.

CDR3 in amino acids: CASSDSLPRVYEQYF. The CDR3 nucleotides read TGTGCCAGCAGTGACTCCCTCCCCAGGGTCTACGAGCAGTACTTC. The rearrangement joins TRBV6-4 to TRBJ2-7; D possibly corresponds to TRBD1 (5 bases). CDR3 length equals 15 residues. Germline CDR1 reads MRHNA; CDR2 reads SNTAGT. V was trimmed by 0 bases and J by 3 bases, leaving 12 bases between them.